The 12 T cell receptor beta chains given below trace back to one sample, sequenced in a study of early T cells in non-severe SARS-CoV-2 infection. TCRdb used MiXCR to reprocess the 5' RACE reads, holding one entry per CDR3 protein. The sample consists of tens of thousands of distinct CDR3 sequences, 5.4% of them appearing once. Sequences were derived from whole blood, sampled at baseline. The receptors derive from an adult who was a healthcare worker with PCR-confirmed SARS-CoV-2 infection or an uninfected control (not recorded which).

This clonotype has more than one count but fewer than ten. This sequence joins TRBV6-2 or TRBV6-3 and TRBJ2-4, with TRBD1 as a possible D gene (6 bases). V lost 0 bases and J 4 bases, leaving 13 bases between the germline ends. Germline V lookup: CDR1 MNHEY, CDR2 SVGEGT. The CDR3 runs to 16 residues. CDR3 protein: CASSYSKGTPKNIQYF. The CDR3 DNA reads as TGTGCCAGCAGTTACTCGAAAGGGACACCGAAAAACATTCAGTACTTC.

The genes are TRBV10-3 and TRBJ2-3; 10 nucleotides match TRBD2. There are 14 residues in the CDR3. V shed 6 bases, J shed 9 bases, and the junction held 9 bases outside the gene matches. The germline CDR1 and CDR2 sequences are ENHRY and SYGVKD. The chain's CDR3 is CAISSSGSSSTQYF. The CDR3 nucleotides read TGTGCCATCAGCTCTAGCGGGAGTTCATCCACGCAGTATTTT.

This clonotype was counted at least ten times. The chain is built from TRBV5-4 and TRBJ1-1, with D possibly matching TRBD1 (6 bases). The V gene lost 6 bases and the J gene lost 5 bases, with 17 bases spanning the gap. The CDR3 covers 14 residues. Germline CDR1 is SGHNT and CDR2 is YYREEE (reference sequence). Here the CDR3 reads CASTLFGGRTEAFF. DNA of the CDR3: TGTGCCAGCACCCTGTTCGGGGGGCGAACTGAAGCTTTCTTT.

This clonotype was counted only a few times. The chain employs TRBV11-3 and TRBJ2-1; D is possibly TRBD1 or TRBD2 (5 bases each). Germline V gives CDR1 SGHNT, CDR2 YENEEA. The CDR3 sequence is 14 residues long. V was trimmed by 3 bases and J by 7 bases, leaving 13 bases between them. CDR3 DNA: TGTGCCAGCAGCTTGGGGGACCGGGCAAATGAGCAGTTCTTC. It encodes CASSLGDRANEQFF.

DNA of the CDR3: TGTGCCAGCAGCCCAGATGTAGGAGGCGGCACTGAAGCTTTCTTT. Its protein product is CASSPDVGGGTEAFF. V is TRBV9 and J is TRBJ1-1; D unresolved. Trimming left V 4 bases short and J 4 bases short, with 17 bases between. Germline V gene lookup returns CDR1 SGDLS and CDR2 YYNGEE. The length of the CDR3 is 15 residues.

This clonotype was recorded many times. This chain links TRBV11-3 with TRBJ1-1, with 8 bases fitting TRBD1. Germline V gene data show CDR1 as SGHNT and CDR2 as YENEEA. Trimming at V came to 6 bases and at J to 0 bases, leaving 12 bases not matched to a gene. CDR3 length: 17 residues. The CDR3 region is CASSYIRDRRLNTEAFF. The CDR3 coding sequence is TGTGCCAGCAGTTATATCCGGGACAGGAGGTTGAACACTGAAGCTTTCTTT.

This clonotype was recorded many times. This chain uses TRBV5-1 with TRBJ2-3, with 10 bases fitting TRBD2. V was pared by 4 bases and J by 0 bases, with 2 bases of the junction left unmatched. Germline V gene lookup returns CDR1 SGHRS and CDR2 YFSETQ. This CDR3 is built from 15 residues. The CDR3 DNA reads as TGCGCCAGCAGCCAACTAGCGGGAAGCACAGATACGCAGTATTTT. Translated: CASSQLAGSTDTQYF.

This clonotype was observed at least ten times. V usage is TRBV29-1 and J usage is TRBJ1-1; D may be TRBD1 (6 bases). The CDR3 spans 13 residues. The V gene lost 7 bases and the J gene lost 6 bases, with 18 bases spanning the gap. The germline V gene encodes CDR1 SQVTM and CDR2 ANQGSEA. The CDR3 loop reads CSAGGYRAAEAFF. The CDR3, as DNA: TGCAGCGCCGGGGGTTACAGGGCGGCTGAAGCTTTCTTT.

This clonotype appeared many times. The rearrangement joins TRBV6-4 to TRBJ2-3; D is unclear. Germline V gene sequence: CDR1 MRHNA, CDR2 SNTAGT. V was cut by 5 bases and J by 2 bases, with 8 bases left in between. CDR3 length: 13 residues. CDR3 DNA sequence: TGTGCCAGCAGTTGGTCCGACACAGATACGCAGTATTTT. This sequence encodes CASSWSDTDTQYF.

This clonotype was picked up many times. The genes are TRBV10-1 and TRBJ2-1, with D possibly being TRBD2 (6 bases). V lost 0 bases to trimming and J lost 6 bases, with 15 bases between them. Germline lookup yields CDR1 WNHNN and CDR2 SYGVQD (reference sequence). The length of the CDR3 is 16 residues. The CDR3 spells CASSESGGMAGNEQFF. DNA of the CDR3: TGCGCCAGCAGTGAGTCAGGCGGGATGGCGGGCAATGAGCAGTTCTTC.

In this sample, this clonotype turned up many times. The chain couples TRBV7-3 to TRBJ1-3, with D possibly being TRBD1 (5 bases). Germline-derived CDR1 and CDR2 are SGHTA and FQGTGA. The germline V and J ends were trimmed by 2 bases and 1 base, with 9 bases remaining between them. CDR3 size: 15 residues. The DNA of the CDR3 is TGTGCCAGCAGCTTAGACAGCCGGTCTGGAAACACCATATATTTT. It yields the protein CASSLDSRSGNTIYF.

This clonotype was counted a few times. The DNA of the CDR3 is TGTGCCATCAGTGAGTCTCCGGGACGGACTAATTCACCCCTCCACTTT. As protein: CAISESPGRTNSPLHF. The V call is TRBV10-3, the J call TRBJ1-6, with D tentatively TRBD1 (5 bases). V lost 0 bases, J lost 6 bases, and 12 bases lay in between. The CDR3 length is 16 residues. Germline CDR1 ENHRY, CDR2 SYGVKD.